Reported below is one T cell receptor beta chain. Its antigen is still unknown. Both 60 Vbeta primers and 13 Jbeta primers went into the PCR. Assay used: immunoSEQ multiplex PCR; TCRdb lists only in-frame clones, some missing. This sample has under 150,000 clones, with over 60% found just once. The record originates from a study of cytomegalovirus exposure and HLA in healthy donors. Study details: An early data release held tens of millions of unique TCRs from HLA-typed donors. The study, taken as a whole, reports: Despite most TCR sequences being rare, some public TCRs occurred in many donors.

CDR3 size: 12 residues. The V end lost 4 bases, the J end lost 6 bases, and 10 bases lay between the germline ends. Germline V gives CDR1 LNHDA, CDR2 SQIVND (reference sequence). The receptor was isolated from a man between 18 and 29 years old in good health and CMV-seropositive. Sequenced material: PBMCs. The genes are TRBV19 and TRBJ2-7; possibly TRBD1 for D (6 bases). The CDR3 nucleotides are TGTGCCAGTAGTAACAGGGAAGGCGAGCAGTACTTC. Amino acid sequence: CASSNREGEQYF.